This T cell receptor (beta chain) was recorded in a study of long-term antiretroviral therapy in people with HIV (dated 2022 in TCRdb). Context from the whole study: The earliest samples were collected roughly a decade before the 2015 WHO recommendation for immediate ART, at a time when ART was usually postponed until CD4 counts fell. A retrospective serial study tested whether ART initiation and durable HIV suppression were associated with changes in peripheral blood TRB repertoire composition and diversity. A total of over 150 cryopreserved PBMC samples came from 30 adults with confirmed HIV infection and were collected serially over a mean of approximately six years (range 1-12). About 35% of the 30 participants with HIV were female. No cross-contamination during QIAcube processing turned up in test extractions that ran a monoclonal T-cell line alongside 30 or so polyclonal samples. Broad study findings and their caveats: No data were available on ART adherence, viral resistance or therapy changes, limiting inferences about post-ART repertoire changes. A significant increase in TRB diversity was found to be associated with ART initiation, although TRB diversity was observed to remain significantly below that of transplant donor controls even after long-term ART. HIV repertoires had narrower CDR3 length ranges than controls, and the network structure suggested an antigen-experienced repertoire that shifted only slightly toward naive after ART. Because pre-ART samples had limited cell numbers, profiling was done on unsorted PBMC rather than on sorted CD4+ and CD8+ T cells. Limited PBMC availability meant only the TCR beta chain was sequenced, without alpha chain pairing. At every time point, the repertoire was dominated by expanded TRB clones first identified before ART initiation, although this dominance fluctuated and, in many PLHIV, declined after ART. The samples were dated from about 2003 to 2018, and the ART regimens that were used may be less effective than current ART regimens.

On this clone: No antigen is known for it. It has no much larger one-base neighbor in the sample; base qualities were not kept.

From V the trimming removes 4 bases and from J it removes 6 bases, while the gene matches leave 1 base of the junction unaccounted for. Via the germline V gene (reference sequence), CDR1 is MNHEY and CDR2 SMNVEV. There are 14 amino acids in the CDR3, from cysteine to phenylalanine inclusive. Only the CDR3 region is kept as DNA, spanning 42 bases read in frame from base 1. The immunoSEQ hsTCRB v3.0 assay was used at survey level resolution to sequence the TRB variable region. The targeted TRB sequencing depth was about 40,000-55,000 T-cell genomes per sample. Pooled TRB libraries were sequenced on an Illumina MiSeq with a v3 150-cycle kit. The paper's processing steps were these. Repertoire analysis ran in R within a reproducible Nextflow workflow covering QC, data transformation and analysis. LymphoSeq2, an R package for exploring AIRR-Seq data, was used to implement custom analyses. After excluding several samples that yielded fewer than 5000 total TRB sequences, under 200 HIV repertoires remained for analysis. Among the 180 to 200 retained HIV repertoires, 55 to 60 were collected before ART initiation and roughly 130 after ART initiation. Repertoires were downsampled to 5000 TRB nucleotide sequences, and summary statistics were averaged over 100 downsampling iterations. Only TRB sequences with CDR3 regions of at least seven amino acids were retained for analysis. Two measures captured diversity: a Shannon entropy-derived clonality score and the Gini coefficient. In the repertoire networks, any two of the top 5000 CDR3 amino acid sequences were connected whenever the two sequences differed by an edit distance of one. Antigen specificity groups and MHC restriction were predicted for TRB CDR3 amino acid sequences with GLIPH2. CDR3 amino acid sequences were matched against VDJdb and McPAS-TCR to flag known CMV, EBV, HIV or tissue antigen associations. Pre-ART, post-ART and control groups were compared with Wilcoxon signed-rank tests and Holm-Bonferroni correction. Drawn from immuneACCESS, this table holds only the in-frame rearrangements with V and J called that TCRdb kept. Clones are partly lost; checked studies trace under half to an unresolved V gene and leave the rest unexplained. D and trimming were read from the DNA, whereas the V and J calls and clone size are those reported in that table. The sample profile shows tens of thousands of clones; around four fifths of them were found once. The ten biggest clones cover roughly a tenth of the sample.

Inclusion was restricted to participants for whom at least one PBMC sample before ART initiation and at least two post-ART samples were available. All participants with HIV were treated in the United States of America. Before DNA extraction, cryopreserved samples of about 0.9-10 million PBMC were thawed and then washed. At the time of the earliest PBMC sample, participants with HIV were aged between roughly 20 and 55 years. Per participant, PBMC samples came from 1-4 timepoints prior to ART initiation and 2-8 timepoints following ART initiation, for a median of 7 samples. For every participant, serial HIV viral load, CD4+ T-cell count, ART history and demographic data were obtained. A Qiagen kit on a QIAcube was used to extract genomic DNA from unsorted PBMC, with samples processed in batches of 12.

Sample: unsorted PBMCs, taken almost 2.9 years after starting antiretroviral therapy. This TCR was recovered from a man aged 25-45 years with HIV. The sequence joins TRBV27 to TRBJ1-5, and 12 bases in between align with TRBD1. The CDR3 protein sequence reads: CASSWGQGAQPQHF. The DNA sequence follows: TGTGCCAGCAGTTGGGGACAGGGGGCTCAGCCCCAGCATTTT.